This TCR beta chain is from a study of CD8+ T cells in alopecia areata (dated by TCRdb to between 2018 and 2020). Regarding the complete study: Treated patients were enrolled in an open-label pilot trial of oral tofacitinib at 5 to 10 mg twice daily for moderate-to-severe alopecia areata. Patients received tofacitinib for 6 to 18 months and were then followed off drug for 6 months to check for delayed response and recurrence. For the treated patients, the SALT score, which quantifies what percentage of scalp surface area is affected, served as the measure of disease severity. The study used high-throughput TCRbeta sequencing to examine T cell clonal expansion in alopecia areata, in both the C3H/HeJ mouse model and human patients. Human TCRbeta sequencing covered scalp tissue and sorted CD4+ and CD8+ peripheral blood T cells from patchy and totalis/universalis alopecia areata patients and healthy controls. Patients on tofacitinib were biopsied at baseline and after 4 and 24 weeks of treatment, and several of the patients also had a later scalp biopsy. Scalp clonality was compared across normal scalp (n=4), patchy alopecia areata scalp (n=8), and alopecia totalis/universalis scalp (n=8). RNA was obtained with the PAXgene miRNA kit for fixed scalp, the miRNeasy kit for PBMCs, and the RNeasy kit for mouse skin. TCRbeta CDR3 regions were amplified by immunoSEQ multiplex PCR with 35 Vbeta forward and 13 Jbeta reverse primers.

To note about this clone: There is no known antigen for this receptor. No clone much larger than this one lies a single base away; base qualities are absent.

Deletion took 3 bases off V and 7 bases off J, with a span of 12 bases between the germline ends. CDR1 is given as LNHNV and CDR2 as YYDKDF, both from the germline V gene (reference sequence). The CDR3, from cysteine to phenylalanine, totals 13 residues. The only DNA kept is the CDR3, 39 bases in frame from the first base. Preparation of the library involved the immunoSEQ multiplex PCR assay. RNA was extracted from all samples and reverse transcribed into cDNA as template for TCR sequencing. First-strand cDNA was synthesized with SuperScript III using a 2:1 mix of oligo-dT and random hexamers. Amplification bias was assessed with a synthetic immune receptor repertoire, and residual bias was removed computationally. The original pipeline was this. After raw reads were preprocessed to remove errors, the CDR3 was defined following IMGT conventions as running from the conserved cysteine to phenylalanine. Clonality was computed as 1 minus the Shannon entropy, with the entropy normalized by log2 of the number of productive unique TCRs. CD4 or CD8 identity of scalp clones was inferred by cross-referencing scalp TCRbeta sequences with sorted blood CD4 and CD8 repertoires. The source is immuneACCESS, and TCRdb retained only in-frame sequences with V and J called. Part of the clones is not carried over; for the studies checked, unresolved V genes explain less than half of this, and the remainder is unexplained. That table supplies the V and J calls and clone size; D and trimming were determined from the DNA. Across this sample there are approximately 4,300 clones, with approximately 69% seen only once. In total, the top ten clones hold about 8.4% of the sample.

Broader findings and caveats from the paper: Tofacitinib significantly lowered scalp clonality and the number of expanded CD8+ clones among the top 100 scalp clones. Lesional scalp, especially in alopecia totalis/universalis, showed higher clonality and more expanded CD8+ clones than normal scalp, suggesting antigenic drive. Many expanded lesional clones persisted in scalp and blood during tofacitinib treatment, which may partly explain relapse after stopping treatment. Because the treated cohort was small and included a single nonresponder, larger studies are needed to assess links between baseline CD8+ expansion and response. Resident alphabeta T cells in normal human skin are also sequenced, complicating scalp TCR repertoire analysis, unlike mouse skin dominated by gammadelta T cells. Shared TCR sequences between patients were less evident than in mice, which may be partly attributable to HLA diversity in the patient population.

What this sample's time point label stands for: 24 weeks on oral tofacitinib. The treatment or condition label corresponds to: oral pan-JAK inhibitor, 5-10 mg twice daily. Lesional scalp punch biopsies and peripheral blood were obtained from alopecia areata patients. Human scalp biopsies went straight into PAXgene tissue containers for immediate fixation. The receptor comes from a human donor with alopecia areata. The material was skin, obtained at week 24, from a patient treated with tofacitinib. Recombination joined TRBV15 with TRBJ1-2; the D gene assignment is ambiguous. Here is the DNA: TGTGCCACCAGCAGGGACCGTACTAGTGGCTACACCTTC. The resulting protein is CATSRDRTSGYTF.